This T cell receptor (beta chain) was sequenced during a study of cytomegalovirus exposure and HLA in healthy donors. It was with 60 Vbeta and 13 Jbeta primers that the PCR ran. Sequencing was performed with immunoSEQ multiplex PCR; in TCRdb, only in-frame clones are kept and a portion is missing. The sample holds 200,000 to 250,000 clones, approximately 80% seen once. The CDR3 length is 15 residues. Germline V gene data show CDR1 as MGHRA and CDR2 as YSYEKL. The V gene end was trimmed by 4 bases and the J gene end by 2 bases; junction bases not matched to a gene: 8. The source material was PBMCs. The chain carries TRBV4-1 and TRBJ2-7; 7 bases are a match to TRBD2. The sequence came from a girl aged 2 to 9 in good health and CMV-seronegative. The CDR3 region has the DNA TGCGCCAGCAGCCGCACTAGCGTACAACCCTACGAGCAGTACTTC. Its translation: CASSRTSVQPYEQYF.